This TCR beta chain was identified during a study of blood T cell repertoires in COVID-19. Per the original data handling: Amplification with reference gene primers provided the estimates of nucleated cell counts. Repertoires were generated with immunoSEQ multiplex PCR, while TCRdb's copy carries only in-frame clones and drops some. That table gives V, J and clone size, and the DNA gave D and trimming. The sample yields a few hundred thousand clones, roughly 88% seen once. Sequenced sample: peripheral blood. The receptor was isolated from a man aged 18 to 30 with active or convalescent COVID-19.

The CDR3 DNA follows: TGTGCCAGCAGCTTAGGTACAGGTGGGGACCAAGAGACCCAGTACTTC. This encodes CASSLGTGGDQETQYF. V and J are TRBV7-9 and TRBJ2-5; D perhaps matches TRBD1 (5 bases). The ends were cut back, 1 base at V and 0 bases at J, with 12 bases in the middle. Looked up from germline, CDR1 is SEHNR and CDR2 is FQNEAQ (reference sequence). This CDR3 is 16 amino acids long.